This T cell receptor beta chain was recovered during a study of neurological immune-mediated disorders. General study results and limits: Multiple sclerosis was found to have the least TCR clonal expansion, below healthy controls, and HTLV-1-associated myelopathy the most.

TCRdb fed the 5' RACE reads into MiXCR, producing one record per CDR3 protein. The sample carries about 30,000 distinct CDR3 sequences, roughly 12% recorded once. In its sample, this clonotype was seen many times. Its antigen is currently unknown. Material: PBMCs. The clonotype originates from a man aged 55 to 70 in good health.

In DNA form, the CDR3 reads TGCGCCAGCACCCCCGCTACGCAGGGGATCTCTGGGGCCAACGTCCTGACTTTC. Protein sequence: CASTPATQGISGANVLTF. The chain is built from TRBV4-1 and TRBJ2-6; tentatively, D is TRBD1 (6 bases). Trimming stripped 7 bases from V and 0 bases from J, with 19 bases between. CDR1 MGHRA and CDR2 YSYEKL come from the germline V gene. This CDR3 contains 18 residues.